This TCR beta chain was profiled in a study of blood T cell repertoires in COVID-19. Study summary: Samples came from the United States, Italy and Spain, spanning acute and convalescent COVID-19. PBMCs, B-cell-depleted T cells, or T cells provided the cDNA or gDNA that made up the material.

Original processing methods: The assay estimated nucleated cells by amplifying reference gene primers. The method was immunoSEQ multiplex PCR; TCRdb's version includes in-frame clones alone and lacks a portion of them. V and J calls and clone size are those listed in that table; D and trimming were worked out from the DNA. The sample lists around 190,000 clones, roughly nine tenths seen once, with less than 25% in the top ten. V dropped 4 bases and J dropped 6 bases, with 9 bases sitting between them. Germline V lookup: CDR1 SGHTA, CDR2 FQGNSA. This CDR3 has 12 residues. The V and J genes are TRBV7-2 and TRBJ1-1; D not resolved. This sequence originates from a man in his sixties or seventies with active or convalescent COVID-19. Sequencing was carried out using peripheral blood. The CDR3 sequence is CASSYSLAEAFF. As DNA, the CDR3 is TGTGCCAGCAGCTACAGTTTAGCTGAAGCTTTCTTT.